This T cell receptor (beta chain) emerged from a study of cytomegalovirus exposure and HLA in healthy donors. The donors were healthy bone marrow donors. Study-level results: An analysis done earlier found most TCR beta V segments productive about 87% or about 30% of the time. Presence/absence analyses rested on an assumption that sequencing depth was roughly uniform across donors.

The PCR used 60 Vbeta and 13 Jbeta primers. In the original processing: Unique TCR beta chains numbered roughly 80 million in a later analysis, with roughly 10 million shared. Using immunoSEQ multiplex PCR, the repertoire was profiled, and TCRdb retains in-frame clones only, with some absent. For V, J and clone size, that table is used; D and trimming come from the DNA. The repertoire holds more than 90,000 clones, 81% seen once, with less than 5% in the top ten. About this clone: Its antigen is still unknown.

Material for sequencing was PBMCs. This clonotype originated in a woman aged 70-85 years in good health and CMV-seropositive.

This CDR3 is CASSVQGIAGELFF. CDR3 sequence (DNA): TGTGCCAGCAGCGTACAGGGGATTGCTGGGGAGCTGTTTTTT. The chain links TRBV28 to TRBJ2-2, with 7 bases aligning to TRBD1. V lost 6 bases to trimming and J lost 8 bases; unmatched junction nucleotides: 9. Germline V gene lookup returns CDR1 MDHEN and CDR2 SYDVKM. CDR3 length equals 14 residues.